Given below is one T cell receptor beta chain in context. The data stem from a study of blood T cell repertoires in COVID-19. The overall study: Acute and convalescent COVID-19 specimens originated in the United States, Italy and Spain.

The age range of participants was 18 to 89 years, with residence in about two dozen US areas. Source study methods: Reference gene primer amplification gave estimated nucleated cell counts. Sequencing was performed with immunoSEQ multiplex PCR; in TCRdb, only in-frame clones are kept and a portion is missing. Clone size and the V and J calls come from that table; the DNA yielded D and trimming. This table has some 240,000 clones, 70% to 90% appearing once. Sequencing used PBMCs or T cells enriched from blood (not recorded which). The receptor was isolated from a woman between 40 and 50 years old with acute COVID-19.

The CDR3 nucleotides read TGCGCCAGCAGCTTGGTTCAGGGAAGGAATGAGCAGTTCTTC. This encodes CASSLVQGRNEQFF. The V and J genes are TRBV5-1 and TRBJ2-1; the D gene is possibly TRBD1 (5 bases). The V end was cut by 0 bases, the J end by 7 bases, with 11 bases between. Germline loops: CDR1 SGHRS, CDR2 YFSETQ. The CDR3 is 14 amino acids.